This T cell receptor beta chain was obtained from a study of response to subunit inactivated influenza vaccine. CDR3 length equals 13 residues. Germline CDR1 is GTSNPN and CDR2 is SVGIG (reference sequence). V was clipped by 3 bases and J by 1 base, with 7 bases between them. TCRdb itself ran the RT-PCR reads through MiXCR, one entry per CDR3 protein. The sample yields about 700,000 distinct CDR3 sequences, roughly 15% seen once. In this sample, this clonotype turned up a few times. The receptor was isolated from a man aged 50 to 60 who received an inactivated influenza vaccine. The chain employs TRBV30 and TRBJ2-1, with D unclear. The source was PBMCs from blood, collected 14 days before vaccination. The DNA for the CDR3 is TGTGCCTGGAGGTCAGATTCCTACAATGAGCAGTTCTTC. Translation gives CAWRSDSYNEQFF. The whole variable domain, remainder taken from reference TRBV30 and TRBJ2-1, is SQTIHQWPATLVQPVGSPLSLECTVEGTSNPNLYWYRQAAGRGLQLLFYSVGIGQISSEVPQNLSASRPQDRQFILSSKKLLLSDSGFYLCAWRSDSYNEQFFGPGTRLTVL.